What follows are 5 T cell receptor beta chains derived from one specimen sequenced in a study of molecular identifiers for immune sequencing clone quantification. TCRdb itself ran the PCR reads through MiXCR, one entry per CDR3 protein. The table includes some 94,000 distinct CDR3 sequences, roughly 25% detected once. Sequencing input: naive CD8+ T cells from blood, with Jurkat cell RNA spiked in. This sample's subset: FACS-sorted CD8+CD4-CCR7+CD45RA+ naive T cells. These receptors originate from a human donor in good health. Some libraries in this study had Jurkat cell RNA spiked in.

This clonotype showed up just once. Possible read error: a much larger clone is one base away. The chain is built from TRBV5-1 and TRBJ2-5, with D possibly called TRBD1 or TRBD2 (6 bases each). Germline V CDR1 and CDR2: SGHRS, YFSETQ. The CDR3 has 15 residues. CDR3 DNA sequence: TGCGCCAGCAGCTTGGAGGGGGGCCCCCAAGAGCCCCAGTACTTC. Translated: CASSLEGGPQEPQYF.

Details on this clonotype: Since no conserved phenylalanine or tryptophan closes the CDR3, a read error is the likely cause. The DNA is omitted, as the CDR3 cannot be located on it reliably, and the CDR3 follows TCRdb's listing. The rearrangement joins TRBV29-1 to TRBJ2-2; the D segment call TRBD1 is taken from the table without a DNA check. The CDR3 numbers 11 amino acids, ends counted. CDR1 and CDR2 (germline): SQVTM, ANQGSEA. CDR3 sequence reads: CSVPQAGELLV.

As for this clonotype: A much larger clone lies a single base off, so this may be a read error. This chain joins TRBV24-1 and TRBJ1-5; D ambiguous. There are 15 residues in the CDR3. V was cut by 4 bases and J by 1 base, with 10 bases left in between. Germline CDR1 KGHDR, CDR2 SFDVKD. Here the CDR3 reads CATSESDRSNQPQHF. The CDR3 bases are TGTGCCACCAGTGAATCAGACCGGAGCAATCAGCCCCAGCATTTT.

J is TRBJ1-1 and V is TRBV4-3, with D hard to call. The CDR3 extends over 14 amino acids. The V end was cut by 1 base, the J end by 6 bases, with 12 bases between. The germline CDR1 and CDR2 sequences are LGHNA and YSLEER. CDR3 region: CASSQGSVDPEAFF. Here the CDR3 DNA reads TGCGCCAGCAGCCAAGGGAGCGTTGACCCTGAAGCTTTCTTT.

Worth noting for this clonotype: This clone may be a read error of a much larger clone one base away. The chain carries TRBV4-2 and TRBJ1-5, with unresolved D. Germline lookup yields CDR1 LGHNA and CDR2 YNFKEQ. The CDR3 has 15 amino acids. Trimming removed 0 bases at V and 3 bases at J, with 9 bases between. CDR3 protein: CASSQEMYINQPQHF. CDR3 bases: TGTGCCAGCAGCCAAGAAATGTATATCAATCAGCCCCAGCATTTT.